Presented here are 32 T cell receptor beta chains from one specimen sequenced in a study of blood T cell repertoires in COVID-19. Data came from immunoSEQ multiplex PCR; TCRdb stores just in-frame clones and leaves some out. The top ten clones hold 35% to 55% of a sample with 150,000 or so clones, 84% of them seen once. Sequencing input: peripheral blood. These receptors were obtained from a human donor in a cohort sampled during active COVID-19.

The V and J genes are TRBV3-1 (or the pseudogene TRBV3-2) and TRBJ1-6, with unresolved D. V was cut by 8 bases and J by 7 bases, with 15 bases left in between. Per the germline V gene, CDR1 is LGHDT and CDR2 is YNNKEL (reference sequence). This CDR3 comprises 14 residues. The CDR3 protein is CASRRGRPNSPLHF. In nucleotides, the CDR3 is TGTGCCAGCCGACGAGGGAGACCCAATTCACCCCTCCACTTT.

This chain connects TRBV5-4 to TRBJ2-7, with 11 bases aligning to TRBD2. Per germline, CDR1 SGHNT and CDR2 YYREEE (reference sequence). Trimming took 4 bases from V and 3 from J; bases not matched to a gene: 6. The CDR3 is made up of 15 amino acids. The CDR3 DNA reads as TGTGCCAGCAGCATATCTAGCGGGGGGAACTACGAGCAGTACTTC. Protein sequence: CASSISSGGNYEQYF.

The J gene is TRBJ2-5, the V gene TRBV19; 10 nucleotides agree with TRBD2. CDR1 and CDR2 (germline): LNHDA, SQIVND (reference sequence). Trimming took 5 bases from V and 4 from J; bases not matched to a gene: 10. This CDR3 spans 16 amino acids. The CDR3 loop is CASSRGLAGVGETQYF. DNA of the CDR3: TGTGCCAGTAGTCGCGGCCTAGCGGGAGTTGGAGAGACCCAGTACTTC.

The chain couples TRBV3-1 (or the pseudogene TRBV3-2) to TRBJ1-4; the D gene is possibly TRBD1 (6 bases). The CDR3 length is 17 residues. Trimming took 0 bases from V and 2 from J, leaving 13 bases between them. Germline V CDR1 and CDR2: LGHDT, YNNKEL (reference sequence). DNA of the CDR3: TGTGCCAGCAGCCAAGATGCGGACAGCCCCACTAATGAAAAACTGTTTTTT. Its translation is CASSQDADSPTNEKLFF.

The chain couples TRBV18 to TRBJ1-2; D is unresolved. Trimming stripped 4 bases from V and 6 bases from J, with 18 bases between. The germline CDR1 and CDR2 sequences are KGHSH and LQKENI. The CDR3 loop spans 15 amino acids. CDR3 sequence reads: CASSLAETKVDGYTF. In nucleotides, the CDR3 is TGTGCCAGCTCACTAGCAGAAACGAAAGTTGATGGCTACACCTTC.

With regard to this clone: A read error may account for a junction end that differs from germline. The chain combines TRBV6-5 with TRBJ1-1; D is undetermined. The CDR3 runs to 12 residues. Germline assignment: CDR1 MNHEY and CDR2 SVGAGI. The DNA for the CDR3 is TGTGCCAGCAGAACAGCTAACACTGAAGCCTTCTTT. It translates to CASRTANTEAFF.

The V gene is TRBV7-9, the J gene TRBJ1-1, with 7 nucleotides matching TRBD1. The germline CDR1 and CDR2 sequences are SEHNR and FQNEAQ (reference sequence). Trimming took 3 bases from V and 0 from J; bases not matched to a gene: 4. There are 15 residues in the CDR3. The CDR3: CASSFDRVLNTEAFF. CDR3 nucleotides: TGTGCCAGCAGCTTCGACAGGGTCCTGAACACTGAAGCTTTCTTT.

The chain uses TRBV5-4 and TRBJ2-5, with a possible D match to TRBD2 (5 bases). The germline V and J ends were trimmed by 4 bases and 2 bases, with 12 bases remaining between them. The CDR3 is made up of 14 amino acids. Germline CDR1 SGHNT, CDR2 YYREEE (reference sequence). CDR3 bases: TGTGCCAGCAGCCCCACCAGGACTCAAGAGACCCAGTACTTC. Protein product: CASSPTRTQETQYF.

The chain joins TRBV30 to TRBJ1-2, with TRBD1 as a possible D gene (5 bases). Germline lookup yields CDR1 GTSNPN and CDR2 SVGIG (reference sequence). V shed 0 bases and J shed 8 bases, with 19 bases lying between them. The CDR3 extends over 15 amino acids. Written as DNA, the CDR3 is TGTGCCTGGAGTGTACCCGGGCAGGGCCTTTGGGGCTACACCTTC. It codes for CAWSVPGQGLWGYTF.

The CDR3 DNA reads as TGTGCCAGCAGTCCTGGTAGGACTAGCGGGAGAGGGGAGACCCAGTACTTC. Translation: CASSPGRTSGRGETQYF. The chain combines TRBV28 with TRBJ2-5; the match to TRBD2 covers 13 bases. The CDR3 is 17 residues long. The V segment lost 5 bases and the J segment 5 bases; nucleotides outside the gene matches: 11. Germline values: CDR1 MDHEN, CDR2 SYDVKM.

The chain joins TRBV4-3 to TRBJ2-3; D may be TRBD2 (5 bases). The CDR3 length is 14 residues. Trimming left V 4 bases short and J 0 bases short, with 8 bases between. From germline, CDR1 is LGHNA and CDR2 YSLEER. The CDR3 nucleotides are TGCGCCAGCAGCCCCGGACTGAGCACAGATACGCAGTATTTT. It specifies CASSPGLSTDTQYF.

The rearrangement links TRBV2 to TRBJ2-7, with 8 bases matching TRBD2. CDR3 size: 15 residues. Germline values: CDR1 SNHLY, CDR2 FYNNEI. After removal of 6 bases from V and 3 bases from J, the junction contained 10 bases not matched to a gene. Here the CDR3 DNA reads TGTGCCAGCAGACCCGGCGGAGCGGGGGACTACGAGCAGTACTTC. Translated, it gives CASRPGGAGDYEQYF.

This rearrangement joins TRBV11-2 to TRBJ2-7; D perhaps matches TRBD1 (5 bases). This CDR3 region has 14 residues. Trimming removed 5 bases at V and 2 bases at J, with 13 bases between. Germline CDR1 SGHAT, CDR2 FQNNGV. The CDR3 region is CASSLSQGTYEQYF. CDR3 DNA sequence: TGTGCCAGCAGCCTGTCTCAGGGTACCTACGAGCAGTACTTC.

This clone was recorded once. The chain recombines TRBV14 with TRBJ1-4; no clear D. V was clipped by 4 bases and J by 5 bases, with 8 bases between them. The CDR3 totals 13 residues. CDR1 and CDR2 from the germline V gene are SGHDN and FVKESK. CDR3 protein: CASSRGYNEKLFF. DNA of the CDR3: TGTGCCAGCAGCCGCGGGTACAATGAAAAACTGTTTTTT.

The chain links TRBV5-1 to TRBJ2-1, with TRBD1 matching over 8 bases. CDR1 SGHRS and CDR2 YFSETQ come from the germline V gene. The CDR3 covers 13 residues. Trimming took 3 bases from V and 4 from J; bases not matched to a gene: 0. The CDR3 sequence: CASSWTGYNEQFF. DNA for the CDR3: TGCGCCAGCAGCTGGACAGGGTACAATGAGCAGTTCTTC.

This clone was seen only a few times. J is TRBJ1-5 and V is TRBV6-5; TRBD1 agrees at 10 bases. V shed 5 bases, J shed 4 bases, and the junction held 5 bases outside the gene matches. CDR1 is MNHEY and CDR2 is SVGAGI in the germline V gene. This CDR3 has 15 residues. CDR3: CASSPGQGMNQPQHF. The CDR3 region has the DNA TGTGCCAGCAGTCCGGGACAGGGGATGAATCAGCCCCAGCATTTT.

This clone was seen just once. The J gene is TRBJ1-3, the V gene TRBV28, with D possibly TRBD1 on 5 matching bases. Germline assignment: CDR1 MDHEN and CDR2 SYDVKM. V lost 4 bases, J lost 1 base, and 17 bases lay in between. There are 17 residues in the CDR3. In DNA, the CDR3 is TGTGCCAGCAGTTCCGGATACGGAGGGGCGTCTGGAAACACCATATATTTT. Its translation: CASSSGYGGASGNTIYF.

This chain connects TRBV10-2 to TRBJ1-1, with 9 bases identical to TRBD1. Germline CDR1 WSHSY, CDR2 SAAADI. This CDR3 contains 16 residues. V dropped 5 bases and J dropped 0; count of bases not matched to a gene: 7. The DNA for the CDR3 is TGCGCCAGCAGTTGGGACAGGGTGTTCTTGAACACTGAAGCTTTCTTT. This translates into CASSWDRVFLNTEAFF.

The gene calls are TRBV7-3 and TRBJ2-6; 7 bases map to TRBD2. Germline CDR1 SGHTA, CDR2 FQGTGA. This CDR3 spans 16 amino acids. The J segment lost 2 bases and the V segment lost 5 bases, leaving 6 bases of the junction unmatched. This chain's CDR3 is CASSPTRGAGANVLTF. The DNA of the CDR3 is TGTGCCAGCAGCCCCACTCGGGGGGCTGGGGCCAACGTCCTGACTTTC.

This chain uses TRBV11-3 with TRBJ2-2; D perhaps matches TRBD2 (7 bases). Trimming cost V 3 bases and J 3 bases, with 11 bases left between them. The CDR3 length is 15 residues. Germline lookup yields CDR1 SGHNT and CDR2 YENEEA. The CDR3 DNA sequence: TGTGCCAGCAGCTTTCGGGGGGCGGACACCGGGGAGCTGTTTTTT. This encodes CASSFRGADTGELFF.

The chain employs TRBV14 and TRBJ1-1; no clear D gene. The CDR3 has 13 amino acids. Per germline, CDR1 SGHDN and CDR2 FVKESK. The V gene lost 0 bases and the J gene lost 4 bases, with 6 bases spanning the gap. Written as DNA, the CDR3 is TGTGCCAGCAGCCAAGACCGGGGCACTGAAGCTTTCTTT. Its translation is CASSQDRGTEAFF.

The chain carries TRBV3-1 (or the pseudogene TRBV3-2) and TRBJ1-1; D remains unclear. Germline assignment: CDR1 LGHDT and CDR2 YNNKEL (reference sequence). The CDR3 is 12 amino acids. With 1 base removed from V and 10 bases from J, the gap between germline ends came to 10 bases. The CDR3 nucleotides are TGTGCCAGCAGCCAAGGAGGGATGGCAGCTTTCTTT. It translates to CASSQGGMAAFF.

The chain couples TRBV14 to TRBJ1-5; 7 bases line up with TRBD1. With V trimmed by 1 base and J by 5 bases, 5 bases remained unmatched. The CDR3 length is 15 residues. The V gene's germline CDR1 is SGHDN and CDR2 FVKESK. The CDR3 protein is CASSQGQGRDQPQHF. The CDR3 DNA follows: TGTGCCAGCAGCCAAGGACAGGGTAGAGATCAGCCCCAGCATTTT. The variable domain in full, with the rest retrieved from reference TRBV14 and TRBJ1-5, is EAGVTQFPSHSVIEKGQTVTLRCDPISGHDNLYWYRRVMGKEIKFLLHFVKESKQDESGMPNNRFLAERTGGTYSTLKVQPAELEDSGVYFCASSQGQGRDQPQHFGDGTRLSIL.

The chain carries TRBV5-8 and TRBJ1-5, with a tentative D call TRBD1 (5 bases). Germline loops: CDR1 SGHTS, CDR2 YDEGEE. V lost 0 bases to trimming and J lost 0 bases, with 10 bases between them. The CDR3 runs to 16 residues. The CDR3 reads CASSLVGGSSNQPQHF. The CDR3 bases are TGTGCCAGCAGCTTGGTGGGGGGATCTAGCAATCAGCCCCAGCATTTT.

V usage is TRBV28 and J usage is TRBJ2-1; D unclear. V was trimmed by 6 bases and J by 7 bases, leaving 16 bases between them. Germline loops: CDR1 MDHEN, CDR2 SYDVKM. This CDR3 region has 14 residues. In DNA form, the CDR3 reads TGTGCCAGCAGGGAGAGTCTGACTCGGAATGAGCAGTTCTTC. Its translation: CASRESLTRNEQFF.

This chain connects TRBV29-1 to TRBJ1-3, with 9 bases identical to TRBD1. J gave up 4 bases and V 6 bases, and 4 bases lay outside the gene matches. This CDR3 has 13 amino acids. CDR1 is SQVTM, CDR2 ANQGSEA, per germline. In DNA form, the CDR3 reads TGCAGCGTCTCCGACAGGGGGGGAAACACCATATATTTT. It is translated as CSVSDRGGNTIYF.

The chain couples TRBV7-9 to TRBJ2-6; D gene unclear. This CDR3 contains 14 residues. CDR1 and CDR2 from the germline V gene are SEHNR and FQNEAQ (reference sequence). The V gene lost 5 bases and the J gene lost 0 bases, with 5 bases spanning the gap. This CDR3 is CASSLSSGANVLTF. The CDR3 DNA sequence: TGTGCCAGCAGCCTTAGCTCTGGGGCCAACGTCCTGACTTTC.

The CDR3 DNA reads as TGTGCCAGCAGTTTAGGGAGTACCTATGGCTACACCTTC. Translated: CASSLGSTYGYTF. The gene calls are TRBV28 and TRBJ1-2; D gene ambiguous. V lost 2 bases and J lost 4, with 8 bases in between. Germline lookup yields CDR1 MDHEN and CDR2 SYDVKM. The CDR3 has 13 residues.

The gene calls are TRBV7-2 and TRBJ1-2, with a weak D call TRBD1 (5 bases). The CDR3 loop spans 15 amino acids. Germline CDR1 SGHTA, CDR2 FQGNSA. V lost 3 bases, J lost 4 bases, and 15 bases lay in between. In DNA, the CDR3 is TGTGCCAGCAGCTTCAGGGAAGGTCTTCCCTATGGCTACACCTTC. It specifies CASSFREGLPYGYTF.

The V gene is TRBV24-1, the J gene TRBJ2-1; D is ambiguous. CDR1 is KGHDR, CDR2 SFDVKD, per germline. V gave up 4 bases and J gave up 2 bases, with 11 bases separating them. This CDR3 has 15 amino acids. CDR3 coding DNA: TGTGCCACCAGTGAACAGAACCCCGCCTACAATGAGCAGTTCTTC. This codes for CATSEQNPAYNEQFF.

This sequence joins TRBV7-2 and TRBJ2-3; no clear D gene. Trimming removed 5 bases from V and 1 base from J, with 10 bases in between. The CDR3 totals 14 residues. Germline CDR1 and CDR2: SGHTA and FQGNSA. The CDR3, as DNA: TGTGCCAGCAGCCCCGAGCATCGCACAGATACGCAGTATTTT. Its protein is CASSPEHRTDTQYF.

DNA for the CDR3: TGTGCCTGGAGTGCGGGACAGCCTGGTTATGTATCGGGCTACACCTTC. This encodes CAWSAGQPGYVSGYTF. The chain links TRBV30 to TRBJ1-2; 7 nucleotides line up with TRBD1. Germline-derived CDR1 and CDR2 are GTSNPN and SVGIG (reference sequence). This CDR3 spans 16 amino acids. Unmatched junction bases numbered 16, after V lost 1 base and J lost 8 bases.